The clone carrying this TCR beta chain has at least ten counts. Its antigen is unknown. This beta chain is an off-target read within a library intended for alpha chains, so its frequency means little. Each TCR cDNA molecule bore a unique molecular identifier. TCRdb passed the 5' RACE reads through MiXCR, listing each CDR3 protein once. The sample holds approximately 16,000 distinct CDR3 sequences, 6.5% to 8.5% seen once. Noted time point: sample taken at primary tumor resection. Whole RNA, which was extracted from tumor, nontumor lung tissue or frozen PBMC, was sequenced without any cell sorting. This entry belongs to a study of spatial heterogeneity in lung cancer. Study results and caveats: Ubiquitous expanded TCR counts tracked ubiquitous nonsynonymous mutations, and regional counts tracked regional ones. One measure, the expanded intratumoral alpha and beta TCR count, tracked tumor mutation counts.

Sample: lung tumor tissue, taken at surgery. The sequence was collected from a female donor with early-stage non-small cell lung cancer.

CDR3 DNA sequence: TGTGCCGGCGGACGGCTTAATGAAAAACTGTTTTTT. This translates into CAGGRLNEKLFF. The genes are TRBV7-8 and TRBJ1-4, with no clear D. Trimming left V 11 bases short and J 4 bases short, with 11 bases between. Germline V lookup: CDR1 SGHVS, CDR2 FQNEAQ. This CDR3 is 12 amino acids long.